Reported below is one T cell receptor beta chain. Its binding antigen is unknown. No much larger clone is present one base from it, and per-base qualities are unavailable. The germline V gene provides CDR1 MNHEY and CDR2 SVGAGI. The germline V and J ends show losses of 4 bases and 6 bases respectively, and no gene match explains 10 bases of the junction. Taken from cysteine to phenylalanine, the CDR3 has 15 residues. Kept here is only the CDR3 DNA, which spans 45 bases and is read in frame from base 1. This sample stems from a study of cytomegalovirus exposure and HLA in healthy donors (dated by TCRdb to about 2017). With respect to the entire study: In an earlier analysis of under 750 of the donors, 276 Gb of sequence data and roughly 100 million unique TCR beta sequences from approximately 180 million T cells were reported. Approximately 330 gigabases of sequencing data and 91 million or so unique TCR sequences made up an early release that covered roughly 670 HLA-typed donors. Among the roughly 400 genotyped donors, about 83% belonged to the genetic ancestry cluster associated with self-reported Caucasian donors. The study aimed to test whether cataloging public T cell receptors could reveal signatures of past pathogen exposure. The T cell repertoires of under 750 subjects were profiled by immunosequencing and related to cytomegalovirus serostatus. Along with the roughly 710-subject first cohort, a separate validation cohort of 120 different subjects was used. The study combined high-throughput TCR immunosequencing, statistical association of individual TCRs with disease status, and machine learning to predict cytomegalovirus infection status. A later analysis re-analyzed previously published TCR beta repertoires from 650 to 800 donors and added high-resolution HLA genotyping to study TCR occurrence patterns. In the later analysis, no new phenotypic data were used to find candidate immune exposures; instead, reliance was placed on TCR beta sequences and their occurrence across donors. To decide whether each TCR beta V gene segment behaved as functional or pseudogenic, an earlier analysis of some 600 of the donors relied on high-throughput TCR beta sequencing. Alongside the repertoire data, information on donor age, sex, ethnicity and CMV serostatus was compiled. In a later genetic analysis, genome-wide SNP genotypes for about three fifths of the roughly 670 donors were used, and that subset was treated as a discovery cohort. All discovery cohort repertoires had been generated using a single sequencing platform. Both class I and class II loci were covered by HLA typing, at four-digit resolution. The number of typed donors differed by locus: about 629-640 for A, B, C, DRB1 and DQB1; 500 to 550 for DQA1; 600 to 610 for DPA1; and 400 to 480 for DPB1. Roughly 5 DR-DQ haplotypes were handled as single units for association and clustering, since linkage in the cohort was strong. On average, around 230,000 unique TCR beta nucleotide sequences were sequenced per donor among 300 to 500 genotyped donors of the cohort, with 15% to 20% of those sequences being non-productive. The investigation overall reported the following: A few of the identified cytomegalovirus-associated TCR beta chains were confirmed in vitro to be specific for cytomegalovirus antigens. Correlated functional status among segregating V segments might be attributable to linkage disequilibrium, but an unknown experimental factor could not be ruled out. A further reported finding was that TCR beta sequences accurately predicted the HLA-A and HLA-B alleles for most subjects in the first cohort. In a later genetic analysis, a missense DCLRE1C variant was associated with V-gene and J-gene trimming of TCR beta chains, and the association was replicated in an independent cohort. A later analysis found that TCR association rates varied across HLA loci, with DRB1 alleles showing the most associated TCRs and HLA-C alleles the fewest. While some public TCRs were present in many individuals, most TCR sequences turned up only very rarely across donors. This cohort had only TCR beta chains sequenced, and the lack of alpha or paired-chain data limited which features could be detected. A later analysis found that most CMV-associated TCR beta chains appeared HLA-restricted, with HLA associations seemingly driven largely by CMV exposure. In a later analysis, HLA-associated TCR beta chains were found to be more clonally expanded and to have lower generation probabilities than equally common non-associated chains. An earlier analysis of around 500 of the donors showed that most TCR beta V segments appeared in productive rearrangements either about 87% or about 30% of the time, which broadly matched IMGT annotations. The earlier analysis of approximately 540 of the donors excluded 15 to 20 rarely observed V segments, including chromosome 9 orphons, because counts were too low. Strong co-occurrence of HLA alleles, especially DR and DQ, made assigning TCR associations to individual alleles difficult. Sequencing depth was assumed to be roughly uniform across donors in the presence/absence analyses, though that assumption may not hold. Because HLA typing was missing for some donors at each locus, association tests included only the typed subset. Immune exposure information for the cohort was limited to CMV serostatus. A cluster of highly shared sequence variants was judged likely to represent a technical artifact of the sequencing pipeline. The classifier was reported to diagnose cytomegalovirus status with high specificity and sensitivity in both the original cohort and the validation cohort. In a later analysis, around 17,000 TCR beta sequences were associated with specific HLA alleles at a false discovery rate of 0.05. A later genetic analysis reported fewer N-insertions in productive TCRs among donors in an Asian-associated ancestry cluster than the roughly 700-donor mean. A total of 164 TCR beta chains were listed by the study as associated with cytomegalovirus. Some IMGT-functional V segments, including TRBV6-2 and TRBV6-3, could not be distinguished by the 87-base-pair reads and were therefore excluded. Several of the top co-occurrence clusters appeared to be linked to parvovirus B19, influenza, CMV and Epstein-Barr virus, according to a later analysis. The authors suggested that the approach could potentially be extended to other disease states and immunological phenotypes.

The cohort consisted of approximately 670 healthy bone marrow donors. All cohort members were sampled while nominally healthy, although unrecorded immune exposures were likely present. The donor was CMV seronegative and belonged to the group of 352 seronegative cohort members. Each donor provided a peripheral blood sample, and peripheral blood mononuclear cells were used for TCR beta sequencing. Genomic DNA was extracted from the blood cell samples with the Qiagen DNeasy Blood Extraction Kit. Library preparation employed the immunoSEQ multiplex PCR assay. A mixture of 60 forward primers for TCR Vbeta segments and 13 reverse primers for TCR Jbeta segments was used in the multiplex PCR. The CDR3 region of rearranged TCR beta genes was amplified from genomic DNA with a multiplex PCR assay. On the Illumina HiSeq System, the amplified TCR beta libraries were sequenced as 87-base-pair reads. On the study's bioinformatics: A later analysis counted tens of millions of unique TCR beta chains across the 550 to 700 repertoires, and roughly 10 million of these chains were shared by at least two donors. Raw reads were error-corrected and collapsed into unique sequences with a nearest-neighbor algorithm that merged closely related sequences to remove PCR and sequencing errors. V, D and J gene segments were assigned by aligning CDR3 sequences to IMGT reference sequences. Each retained sequence needed at least a six-nucleotide match to both a V gene segment and a J gene segment. Rearrangements were called productive when the CDR3 lacked stop codons and stayed in frame with V and J; all others were non-productive. Following IMGT convention, CDR3 was defined as the stretch from the second conserved V-encoded cysteine to the conserved J-encoded phenylalanine. In an earlier analysis of just under 600 of the donors, sequences lacking an unambiguous match to a single V gene segment were excluded. In an earlier analysis of approximately 560 of the donors, a V segment was called functional when productive rearrangements were above 56.7%, and segregating when the standard deviation between donors exceeded 5%. A statistical classification framework was built to diagnose cytomegalovirus status from the catalog of TCR beta chain sequences. In a later analysis, TCR nucleotide sequences were compared against IMGT/GENE-DB human TR gene sequences so that V and J genes could be assigned. In a later analysis, CDR3 sequences and most-parsimonious VDJ recombination scenarios were assigned using the TCRdist pipeline. A later analysis defined each TCR beta chain by its CDR3 amino acid sequence plus V-gene family, and excluded reads lacking a unique V-gene family. In a later analysis, 450 to 600 highly shared, low-generation-probability nucleotide sequences were removed to address suspected cross-contamination and a sequencing artifact. In a later analysis, a clonal expansion index was calculated for each public chain from normalized within-repertoire ranks of inferred template counts. In a later analysis, generation probabilities were computed with a VDJ recombination model fitted to out-of-frame rearrangements, and the resulting probabilities were checked against IGoR. A later analysis scored TCR-TCR, TCR-HLA and TCR-CMV co-occurrence with hypergeometric tests, applying a repertoire-size bias correction to TCR pairs. False discovery rates were estimated in a later analysis by permuting HLA or CMV assignments 20 times. A later analysis grouped co-occurring TCRs with DBSCAN, adding TCRdist sequence similarity when clustering within HLA-allele-positive subsets. Repertoires with fewer than 30,000 or more than 120,000 public chains, plus five repertoires with anomalous nucleotide sharing, were excluded from co-occurrence clustering. TCRdb took over this immuneACCESS table, retaining in-frame rearrangements with V and J assigned. Such tables are incomplete; in checked studies, under half of the missing clones stem from an unresolved V gene, and the remainder is unexplained. That table is the source of V, J and clone size, and D and trimming were worked out from the DNA. The sample contains 100,000 to 150,000 clones, roughly 79% of them found a single time. Clones ranked in the top ten supply about 0.75% of the sample.

The sequenced material came from PBMCs. The sequence came from a man aged 18 to 35 in good health and CMV-seronegative. The chain is made from TRBV6-5 and TRBJ2-7, and 9 junctional nucleotides match TRBD1. CDR3 protein: CASSSPGQGRFEQYF. The bases read TGTGCCAGCAGTTCACCGGGACAGGGACGTTTCGAGCAGTACTTC.